Listed below are T cell receptor beta chains from one sample, sequenced in a study of blood T cells in healthy people across ages. TCRdb independently ran MiXCR on the 5' RACE reads; one entry per CDR3 protein. The sample lists more than 900,000 distinct CDR3 sequences, around 27% seen once, with around 0.75% in the top ten. The sample was also reused in another study, on T cells of mothers and their children.

The specimen sequenced was blood. The source is a girl aged 2 to 10 in good health. The CDR3 runs from the conserved cysteine through the conserved F or W. D genes are given only for firm matches. Not all rows give a size; the values are once, few, many and, for expanded clones, a class.

clone_size	d_call	v_call	j_call	cdr3_nt	cdr3_aa
few	-	TRBV6-2/TRBV6-3	TRBJ1-1	TGTGCCAGCAGTCAAACGACAGGCGCCTTGAACACTGAAGCTTTCTTT	CASSQTTGALNTEAFF
few	-	TRBV3-1	TRBJ2-7	TGTGCCAGCAGCCTAAGATTCTCCTACGAGCAGTACTTC	CASSLRFSYEQYF
few	-	TRBV7-2	TRBJ2-1	TGTGCCAGCAGCCGACTAGAACTTCTGTCACAGGGACCTAGCAATGAGCAGTTCTTC	CASSRLELLSQGPSNEQFF
few	TRBD1	TRBV5-6	TRBJ2-1	TGTGCCAGCAGCCATTTAATCAGGGGGAGAAGATTAAATGAGCAGTTCTTC	CASSHLIRGRRLNEQFF
-	-	TRBV5-5	TRBJ2-4	TGTGCCAGCAGCGGAGCGCCTGGAAACGCCAAAAACATTCAGTACTTC	CASSGAPGNAKNIQYF
few	TRBD2	TRBV12-3/TRBV12-4	TRBJ2-3	TGTGCCAGCCTTTGGAGCGGGGGTCCGGGAGATACGCAGTATTTT	CASLWSGGPGDTQYF
few	-	TRBV7-9	TRBJ2-6	TGTGCCAGCAGCTTAGTGGGCGAAGGGGCCAACGTCCTGACTTTC	CASSLVGEGANVLTF
-	-	TRBV19	TRBJ2-7	TGTGCCAGTAGTATGGCCAGGAGCTACGAGCAGTACTTC	CASSMARSYEQYF
few	-	TRBV29-1	TRBJ1-2	TGCAGCGTAAGGGAGAGGAACTATGGCTACACCTTC	CSVRERNYGYTF
few	-	TRBV28	TRBJ1-1	TGTGCCAGCAGTTTGGTCAGGCCCGCAGACTCGGAAGCTTTCTTT	CASSLVRPADSEAFF
few	TRBD1	TRBV4-3	TRBJ1-2	TGCGCCAGCAGCCAGGGACAGGGCATGGGCTACACCTTC	CASSQGQGMGYTF
-	-	TRBV5-1	TRBJ2-5	TGCGCCAGCAGCTTGGCTTCAGGCAGTCAAGAGACCCAGTACTTC	CASSLASGSQETQYF
-	TRBD2	TRBV7-2	TRBJ2-1	TGTGCCAGCAGCTCAGCGGGGGGGAGGTCCTACAATGAGCAGTTCTTC	CASSSAGGRSYNEQFF
once	TRBD1	TRBV13	TRBJ2-7	TGTGCCAGCAGCTTTCACACAGGGGGCAACTACGAGCAGTACTTC	CASSFHTGGNYEQYF
-	-	TRBV28	TRBJ2-7	TGTGCCAGCAGTTTAGACGGGAGAGGCTACGAGCAGTACTTC	CASSLDGRGYEQYF
-	TRBD1	TRBV25-1	TRBJ2-6	TGTGCCAGCAGTGATTGGGGGACAGTGTACTCTGGGGCCAACGTCCTGACTTTC	CASSDWGTVYSGANVLTF
-	TRBD1	TRBV10-3	TRBJ2-7	TGTGCCATCAGTGAGCCCAGGGGGAGCTCCTACGAGCAGTACTTC	CAISEPRGSSYEQYF
-	TRBD1	TRBV28	TRBJ2-7	TGTGCCAGCAGTATCCCGGGACAGGGGGCCCCCTACGAGCAGTACTTC	CASSIPGQGAPYEQYF
-	-	TRBV27	TRBJ2-3	TGTGCCAGCGGTCCTTTACTCACAGATACGCAGTATTTT	CASGPLLTDTQYF
few	TRBD2	TRBV29-1	TRBJ2-1	TGCAGCGTTGAGGCTTTGGGACTACCTTACAATGAGCAGTTCTTC	CSVEALGLPYNEQFF